This entry describes one TCR beta chain. Per the germline V gene, CDR1 is SEHNR and CDR2 is FQNEAQ (reference sequence). Trimming removed 5 bases at V and 7 bases at J, with 11 bases between. CDR3 length: 13 residues. This sample stems from a study of blood T cell repertoires in COVID-19. In the study overall: Sources were T cells, B-cell-depleted T cells, or PBMCs; the material itself was cDNA or gDNA.

Original handling: By means of reference gene primer amplification, nucleated cell counts were estimated. TCRdb's copy holds only in-frame clones and misses some; the assay was immunoSEQ multiplex PCR. The DNA was the basis for D and trimming; V, J and clone size are from that table. The data hold 120,000 to 150,000 clones, with about 86% observed a single time. Sample: peripheral blood. The J gene is TRBJ1-4, the V gene TRBV7-9; weak D call: TRBD1 (6 bases). The sequence came from a woman aged 55-69 years with acute or convalescent COVID-19. CDR3 in amino acids: CASSDGQTEKLFF. The CDR3, as DNA: TGTGCCAGCAGCGACGGACAGACTGAAAAACTGTTTTTT.